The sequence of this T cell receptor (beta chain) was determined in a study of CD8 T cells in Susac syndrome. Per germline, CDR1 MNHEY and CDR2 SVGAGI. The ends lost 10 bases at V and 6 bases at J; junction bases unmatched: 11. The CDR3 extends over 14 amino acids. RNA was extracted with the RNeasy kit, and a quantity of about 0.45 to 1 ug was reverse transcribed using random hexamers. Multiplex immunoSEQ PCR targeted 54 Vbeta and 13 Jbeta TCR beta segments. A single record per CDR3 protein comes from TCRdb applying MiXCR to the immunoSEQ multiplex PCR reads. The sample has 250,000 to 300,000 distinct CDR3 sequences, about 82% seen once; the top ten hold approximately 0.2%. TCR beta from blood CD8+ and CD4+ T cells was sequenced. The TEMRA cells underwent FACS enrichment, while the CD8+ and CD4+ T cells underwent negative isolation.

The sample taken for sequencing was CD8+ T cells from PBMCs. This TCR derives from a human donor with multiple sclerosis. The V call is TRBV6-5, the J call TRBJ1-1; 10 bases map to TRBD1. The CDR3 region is CATRGTGVGSEAFF. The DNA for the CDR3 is TGTGCCACCCGGGGGACAGGGGTGGGGTCTGAAGCTTTCTTT.